A single T cell receptor beta chain is shown here with its context. Its antigen is currently not known. Base qualities are not recorded, but no much larger clone differs from it by a single base. The collaborating institutions used their own protocols to collect whole blood in K2EDTA tubes. For TCRbeta analysis, collaborators shipped samples in one of three forms: frozen whole blood, isolated PBMCs, or DNA extracted from either of those sample types. The sample belongs to a study of blood T cell repertoires in COVID-19 (dated by TCRdb to between 2020 and 2021). Regarding the study in general: Samples covering the acute and convalescent phases of COVID-19 were provided by collaborators in the United States, Italy and Spain. The prospective study material was composed of cDNA or gDNA derived from T cells, B-cell-depleted T cells, or PBMCs. Deeply sampled blood TCRbeta repertoires from subjects exposed to, actively infected with, or recovered from COVID-19 were included in the dataset. A freely available public database, intended as a resource for researchers studying the immune response to SARS-CoV-2, is where the repertoires were released. Samples came from the ongoing ImmuneRACE study (first 160 participants) plus 1,254 subjects from 6 global collaborators. Nearly every sample came with metadata listing a de-identified subject ID, COVID-19 status, age in years and sex. HLA class I and class II types, where available, came from metadata supplied by the sample provider rather than from assay-based typing. The study at large found these results: How much clinical and demographic metadata was included differed by source and by participant, and the metadata was provided uncurated.

The immunoSEQ Assay, a bias-controlled multiplex PCR, was used to amplify TCRbeta CDR3 regions from genomic DNA. Regarding the original processing steps: The number of nucleated cells in each sample was estimated by amplification of reference gene primers within the assay. To quantify the absolute abundance of each unique TCRbeta CDR3 rearrangement, sequence reads were collapsed and filtered. Productive Simpson clonality was computed per sample as the square root of Simpson's diversity index over productive rearrangements. The source is immuneACCESS, and TCRdb retained only in-frame sequences with V and J called. Part of the clones is not carried over; for the studies checked, unresolved V genes explain less than half of this, and the remainder is unexplained. That table gives V, J and clone size, and the DNA gave D and trimming. This sample is represented by hundreds of thousands of clones; approximately 90% of them were singletons. The ten largest clones capture roughly 0.25% of the sample.

Trimming costs V 11 bases and J 5 bases, and their ends lie 18 bases apart. There are 14 amino acids in the CDR3, from cysteine to phenylalanine inclusive. Solely the CDR3 DNA is kept, with 42 bases framed from the first base. CDR1 WNHNN and CDR2 SYGVQD are derived from the germline V gene (reference sequence). The TCR originated in a woman aged 18-29 years with acute or convalescent COVID-19. Sequenced material: peripheral blood. The V and J segments used are TRBV10-1 and TRBJ1-4; D gene: possibly TRBD1, on 6 matching bases. CDR3 sequence: CAFPKLQGNEKLFF. The DNA sequence follows: TGCGCCTTTCCCAAATTACAGGGAAATGAAAAACTGTTTTTT.